This T cell receptor (beta chain) was obtained from a study of cytomegalovirus exposure and HLA in healthy donors. Overall study results and limits: The study carried out a later analysis of TCR beta sequences. It associated about 15,000 of them with specific HLA alleles at a false discovery rate of 0.05. Generally TCR sequences proved uncommon, though certain public TCRs appeared in numerous donors. Published work reported that the classifier diagnosed cytomegalovirus status with high specificity and sensitivity.

This PCR relied on a set of 60 Vbeta primers and 13 Jbeta primers. The assay was immunoSEQ multiplex PCR, and TCRdb's table has in-frame clones only and misses some. The sample records 70,000 to 100,000 clones, 67% being singletons. Note on this clone: What it binds is not known.

CDR3 length: 14 residues. V lost 4 bases, J lost 2 bases, and 11 bases lay in between. Germline V gene lookup returns CDR1 MNHEY and CDR2 SVGAGI. The chain recombines TRBV6-5 with TRBJ1-2; D is perhaps TRBD1 (5 bases). The TCR sequence derives from a woman aged 45-65 years in good health and CMV-seropositive. Sample: PBMCs. The CDR3 loop reads CASSSPRGNYGYTF. In nucleotides, the CDR3 is TGTGCCAGCAGTTCTCCCCGGGGGAACTATGGCTACACCTTC.